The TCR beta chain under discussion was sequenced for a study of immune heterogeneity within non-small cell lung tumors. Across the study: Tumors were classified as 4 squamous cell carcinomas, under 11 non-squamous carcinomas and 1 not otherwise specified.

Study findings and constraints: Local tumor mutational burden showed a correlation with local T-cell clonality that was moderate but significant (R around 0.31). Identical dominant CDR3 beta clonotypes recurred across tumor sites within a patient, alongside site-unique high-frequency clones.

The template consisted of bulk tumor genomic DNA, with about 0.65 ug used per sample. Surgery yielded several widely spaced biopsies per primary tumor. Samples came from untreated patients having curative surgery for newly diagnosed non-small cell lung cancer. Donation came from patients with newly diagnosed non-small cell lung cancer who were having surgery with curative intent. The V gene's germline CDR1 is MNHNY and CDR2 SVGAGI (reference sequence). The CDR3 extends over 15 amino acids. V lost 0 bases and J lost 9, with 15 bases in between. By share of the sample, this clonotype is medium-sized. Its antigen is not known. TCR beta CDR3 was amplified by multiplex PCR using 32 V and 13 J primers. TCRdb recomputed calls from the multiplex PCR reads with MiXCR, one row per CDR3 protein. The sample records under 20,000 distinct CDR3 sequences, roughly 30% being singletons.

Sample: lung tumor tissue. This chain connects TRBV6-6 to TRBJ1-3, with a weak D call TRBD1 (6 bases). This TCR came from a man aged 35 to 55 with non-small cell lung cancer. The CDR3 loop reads CASSYSSGPGATIYF. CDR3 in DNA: TGTGCCAGCAGTTACTCGTCAGGTCCAGGGGCCACCATATATTTT.